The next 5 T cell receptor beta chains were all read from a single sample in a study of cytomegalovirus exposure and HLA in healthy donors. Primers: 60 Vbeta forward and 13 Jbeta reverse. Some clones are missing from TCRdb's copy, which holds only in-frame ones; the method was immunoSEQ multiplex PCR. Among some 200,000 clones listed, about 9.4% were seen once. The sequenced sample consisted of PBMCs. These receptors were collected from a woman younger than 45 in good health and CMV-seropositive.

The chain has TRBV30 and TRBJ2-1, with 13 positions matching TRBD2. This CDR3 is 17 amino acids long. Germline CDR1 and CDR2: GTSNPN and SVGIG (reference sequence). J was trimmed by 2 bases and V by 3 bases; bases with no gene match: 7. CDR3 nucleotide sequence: TGTGCCTGGAGGGGACTAGCGGGACCTAAGCCCTACAATGAGCAGTTCTTC. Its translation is CAWRGLAGPKPYNEQFF. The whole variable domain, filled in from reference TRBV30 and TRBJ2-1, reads SQTIHQWPATLVQPVGSPLSLECTVEGTSNPNLYWYRQAAGRGLQLLFYSVGIGQISSEVPQNLSASRPQDRQFILSSKKLLLSDSGFYLCAWRGLAGPKPYNEQFFGPGTRLTVL.

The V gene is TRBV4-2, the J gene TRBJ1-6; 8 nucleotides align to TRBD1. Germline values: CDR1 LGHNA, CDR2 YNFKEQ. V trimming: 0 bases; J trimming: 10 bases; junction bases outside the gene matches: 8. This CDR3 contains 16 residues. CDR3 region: CASSQEAGGSGSPLHF. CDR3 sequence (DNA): TGTGCCAGCAGCCAAGAGGCAGGGGGCTCAGGGTCACCCCTCCACTTT.

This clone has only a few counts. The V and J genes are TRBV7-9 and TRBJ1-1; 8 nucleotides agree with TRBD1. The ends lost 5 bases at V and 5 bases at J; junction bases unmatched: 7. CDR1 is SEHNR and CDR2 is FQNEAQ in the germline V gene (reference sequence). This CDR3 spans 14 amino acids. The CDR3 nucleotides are TGTGCCAGCAGCCCACAGGGGGATCGGACTGAAGCTTTCTTT. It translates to CASSPQGDRTEAFF.

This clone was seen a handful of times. In nucleotides, the CDR3 is TGTGCCAGCGGGACTAGCGCCTACGAGCAGTACTTC. Its translation: CASGTSAYEQYF. This rearrangement joins TRBV5-6 to TRBJ2-7; 10 bases are shared with TRBD2. Per germline, CDR1 SGHDT and CDR2 YYEEEE. The CDR3 sequence is 12 residues long. V lost 7 bases to trimming and J lost 2 bases; unmatched junction nucleotides: 0.

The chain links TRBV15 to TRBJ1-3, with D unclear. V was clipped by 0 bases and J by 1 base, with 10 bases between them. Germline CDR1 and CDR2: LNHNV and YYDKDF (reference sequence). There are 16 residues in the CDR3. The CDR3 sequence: CATSRDIGASGNTIYF. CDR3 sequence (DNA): TGTGCCACCAGCAGAGATATCGGAGCTTCTGGAAACACCATATATTTT.